This T cell receptor beta chain was recorded in a study of T-cell reconstitution after alpha-beta-depleted transplantation in children. Study observations and caveats: The study reportedly traced alpha-beta T cells about two months after transplant to several hundred expanded graft clones.

This clonotype was recorded many times. Its antigen is unknown. The TCRbeta library was prepared with unique molecular identifiers. From the PCR reads, TCRdb called clonotypes with MiXCR, one entry per CDR3 protein. Among approximately 500,000 distinct CDR3 sequences listed, about 10% were seen once. The CDR3 covers 13 residues. Between the trimmed V and J ends, which lost 5 bases and 5 bases, there was a span of 13 bases. Germline V CDR1 and CDR2: MGHRA, YSYEKL. The input for sequencing was PBMCs, taken before TCRalphabeta/CD19-depleted stem cell transplant. The chain joins TRBV4-1 to TRBJ2-7; D uncertain. This sequence originates from a child aged 2-9 years with inherited bone marrow failure, due to receive a stem cell transplant. The CDR3: CASSTILNHEQYF. The CDR3 nucleotides read TGCGCCAGCAGCACAATTCTTAACCACGAGCAGTACTTC.